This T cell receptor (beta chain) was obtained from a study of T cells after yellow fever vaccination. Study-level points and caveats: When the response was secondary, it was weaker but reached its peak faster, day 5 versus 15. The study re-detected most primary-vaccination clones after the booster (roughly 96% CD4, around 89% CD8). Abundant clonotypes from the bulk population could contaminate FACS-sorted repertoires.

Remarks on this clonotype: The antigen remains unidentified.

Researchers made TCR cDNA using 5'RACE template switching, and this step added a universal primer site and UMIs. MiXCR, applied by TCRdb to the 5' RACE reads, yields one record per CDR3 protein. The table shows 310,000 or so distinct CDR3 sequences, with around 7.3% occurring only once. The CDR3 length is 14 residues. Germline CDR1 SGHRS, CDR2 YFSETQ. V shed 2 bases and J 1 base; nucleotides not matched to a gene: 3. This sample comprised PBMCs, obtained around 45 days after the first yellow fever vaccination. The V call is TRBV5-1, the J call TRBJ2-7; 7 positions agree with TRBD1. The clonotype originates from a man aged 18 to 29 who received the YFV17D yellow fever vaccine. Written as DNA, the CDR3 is TGCGCCAGCAGCTTTTCGACAGGGTCCTACGAGCAGTACTTC. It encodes CASSFSTGSYEQYF.